This T cell receptor beta chain is drawn from a study of molecular identifiers for immune sequencing clone quantification. Study-wide findings and caveats: In CMV-specific effectors, clones above 20 copies held over 97% of molecules; naive, under 1%.

The sample holds many counts of this clonotype. Its target is unknown. TCRdb re-analysed the PCR reads in MiXCR, keeping a single row per CDR3 protein. This sample has over 50,000 distinct CDR3 sequences; about a third occur once, and the top ten carry less than 5%. Per germline, CDR1 MNHEY and CDR2 SVGAGI. There are 13 residues in the CDR3. Between the trimmed V and J ends, which lost 4 bases and 2 bases, there was a span of 5 bases. The sorting of naive CD8 T cells used the CD8+CD4-CCR7+CD45RA+ phenotype. Sequencing was carried out using naive CD8+ T cells from blood, with Jurkat cell RNA spiked in. Subset indicated: FACS-sorted CD8+CD4-CCR7+CD45RA+ naive T cells. This TCR came from a human donor in good health. Some libraries in this study had Jurkat cell RNA spiked in. V usage is TRBV6-5 and J usage is TRBJ1-4, with D unclear. This chain's CDR3 is CASSSLTNEKLFF. DNA of the CDR3: TGTGCCAGCAGTTCCCTGACTAATGAAAAACTGTTTTTT.